One sample yielded the 23 T cell receptor beta chains listed below, sequenced in a study of T cell responses to AZD1222 COVID-19 vaccine. Sequenced by immunoSEQ multiplex PCR; TCRdb stores in-frame clones only, minus some. The repertoire holds about 260,000 clones, approximately 93% seen once, with around 0.57% in the top ten. Here the sequenced sample was peripheral blood, taken on day 0 of AZD1222 vaccination. These receptor sequences come from an adult in good health.

The chain has TRBV9 and TRBJ1-3; the match to TRBD1 covers 9 bases. Germline V gene sequence: CDR1 SGDLS, CDR2 YYNGEE. The CDR3 spans 15 residues. The trim removed 3 bases at V and 4 bases at J, leaving 5 bases unmatched. CDR3 sequence reads: CASSATGGPGNTIYF. CDR3 bases: TGTGCCAGCAGCGCCACAGGGGGCCCCGGAAACACCATATATTTT.

The V gene is TRBV4-3, the J gene TRBJ2-1; a weak D match, TRBD2 (6 bases). Deletions cut 2 bases from V and 2 bases from J, with 10 bases between. CDR3 length: 15 amino acids. CDR1 and CDR2 (germline): LGHNA, YSLEER. The CDR3 bases are TGCGCCAGCAGCCAAATCCTAGCGCCCTACAATGAGCAGTTCTTC. Translation: CASSQILAPYNEQFF.

This sequence joins TRBV28 and TRBJ1-2, with D possibly TRBD1 on 5 matching bases. The CDR3 length is 14 residues. Germline V gene data show CDR1 as MDHEN and CDR2 as SYDVKM. Trimming shortened V by 1 base and J by 5 bases, and 11 bases separated the two germline ends. The CDR3 loop reads CASSLYQGAYGYTF. The DNA of the CDR3 is TGTGCCAGCAGTTTATACCAGGGAGCATATGGCTACACCTTC.

V is TRBV29-1 and J is TRBJ1-4, with TRBD1 as a possible D gene (5 bases). V was cut by 4 bases and J by 8 bases, with 14 bases left in between. There are 13 residues in the CDR3. Germline V CDR1 and CDR2: SQVTM, ANQGSEA. CDR3 in amino acids: CSVGGSGHEKLFF. For the CDR3, the DNA is TGCAGCGTTGGGGGCAGCGGACACGAAAAACTGTTTTTT.

The chain carries TRBV9 and TRBJ2-2; 11 bases align to TRBD2. The CDR3 spans 15 residues. The V and J ends lost 3 bases and 6 bases, in that order; junction bases with no gene match: 4. Germline assignment: CDR1 SGDLS and CDR2 YYNGEE. CDR3 nucleotides: TGTGCCAGCAGCGCGTCTAGCGGGGGGTCCGGGGAGCTGTTTTTT. Protein: CASSASSGGSGELFF.

This chain uses TRBV28 with TRBJ1-5; weak D call: TRBD1 (5 bases). CDR1 and CDR2 (germline): MDHEN, SYDVKM. The CDR3 is made up of 15 amino acids. Trimming removed 1 base at V and 6 bases at J, with 13 bases between. The CDR3 nucleotides read TGTGCCAGCAGTTTATTCCCTTCGGACACTCAGCCCCAGCATTTT. This codes for CASSLFPSDTQPQHF.

The chain employs TRBV6-5 and TRBJ1-1; a weak D match, TRBD1 (6 bases). Looked up from germline, CDR1 is MNHEY and CDR2 is SVGAGI. This CDR3 has 14 amino acids. The V end lost 6 bases, the J end lost 3 bases, and 14 bases lay between the germline ends. The CDR3 reads CASRDTGFDTEAFF. CDR3 DNA: TGTGCCAGCAGGGACACAGGGTTCGACACTGAAGCTTTCTTT.

The CDR3 reads CAISDRVRDEQFF. CDR3 nucleotide sequence: TGTGCCATCAGTGACAGGGTGAGGGATGAGCAGTTCTTC. The chain uses TRBV10-3 and TRBJ2-1, with D tentatively TRBD1 or TRBD2 (5 bases each). Per germline, CDR1 ENHRY and CDR2 SYGVKD. The ends were cut back, 3 bases at V and 8 bases at J, with 11 bases in the middle. CDR3 size: 13 residues.

This chain joins TRBV28 and TRBJ2-1; tentatively, D is TRBD2 (5 bases). V dropped 3 bases and J dropped 5 bases, with 14 bases sitting between them. CDR1 is MDHEN and CDR2 is SYDVKM in the germline V gene. The CDR3 is 15 residues long. The CDR3 coding sequence is TGTGCCAGCAGTTTTCCGGACTTCCCTAACAATGAGCAGTTCTTC. This translates into CASSFPDFPNNEQFF.

This clone has just one count. CDR3 loop: CASSSSGTLGGKLFF. CDR3 nucleotide sequence: TGTGCCAGCAGCTCCTCCGGGACATTAGGGGGCAAACTGTTTTTT. The V call is TRBV5-6, the J call TRBJ1-4, with 7 bases lining up with TRBD1. Trimming removed 3 bases from V and 11 bases from J; junction bases left unmatched: 13. CDR3 length: 15 residues. Germline V gives CDR1 SGHDT, CDR2 YYEEEE.

This clone was seen a few times. This chain uses TRBV24-1 with TRBJ1-5; D is possibly TRBD1 (5 bases). Trimming took 2 bases from V and 3 from J, leaving 13 bases between them. The CDR3 totals 16 residues. CDR1 and CDR2 (germline): KGHDR, SFDVKD. The CDR3 bases are TGTGCCACCAGTGATTCCAAGGGACGGTACAATCAGCCCCAGCATTTT. Protein sequence: CATSDSKGRYNQPQHF.

The chain carries TRBV19 and TRBJ1-6; 7 positions agree with TRBD1. V trimming: 5 bases; J trimming: 9 bases; junction bases outside the gene matches: 7. The germline gives CDR1 LNHDA, CDR2 SQIVND (reference sequence). The CDR3 contains 14 residues. The CDR3 sequence is CASSFGTEGSPLHF. CDR3 sequence (DNA): TGTGCCAGTAGTTTCGGGACAGAAGGTTCACCCCTCCACTTT. The full variable domain, completed using reference TRBV19 and TRBJ1-6, is DGGITQSPKYLFRKEGQNVTLSCEQNLNHDAMYWYRQDPGQGLRLIYYSQIVNDFQKGDIAEGYSVSREKKESFPLTVTSAQKNPTAFYLCASSFGTEGSPLHFGNGTRLTVT.

The CDR3 spells CASSIGSVREKLFF. The CDR3 region has the DNA TGTGCCAGTAGTATCGGGTCAGTACGTGAAAAACTGTTTTTT. The chain couples TRBV19 to TRBJ1-4, with no clear D. Looked up from germline, CDR1 is LNHDA and CDR2 is SQIVND (reference sequence). The CDR3 is 14 amino acids. V lost 3 bases and J lost 7, with 12 bases in between.

This rearrangement joins TRBV19 to TRBJ1-6, with D unresolved. This CDR3 comprises 16 residues. V lost 4 bases, J lost 0 bases, and 10 bases lay in between. Germline loops: CDR1 LNHDA, CDR2 SQIVND (reference sequence). The CDR3 is CASSTFRNSYNSPLHF. CDR3 in DNA: TGTGCCAGTAGTACCTTCCGAAACTCCTATAATTCACCCCTCCACTTT.

V gene TRBV7-9 combines with J gene TRBJ2-7; tentative D call: TRBD2 (6 bases). The CDR3 length is 14 residues. V gave up 5 bases and J gave up 0 bases, with 11 bases separating them. CDR1 is SEHNR and CDR2 is FQNEAQ in the germline V gene (reference sequence). The CDR3 protein is CASSRDLHSYEQYF. CDR3 bases: TGTGCCAGCAGCCGGGACTTACACTCCTACGAGCAGTACTTC.

The chain couples TRBV12-3 or TRBV12-4 to TRBJ2-7; no clear D. The CDR3 covers 13 residues. V was clipped by 3 bases and J by 7 bases, with 13 bases between them. This CDR3 reads CASSFGGWVEQYF. CDR3 sequence (DNA): TGTGCCAGCAGTTTTGGCGGTTGGGTAGAGCAGTACTTC.

The chain combines TRBV3-1 (or the pseudogene TRBV3-2) with TRBJ2-2, with D perhaps TRBD1 (5 bases). This CDR3 region has 15 residues. V gave up 1 base and J gave up 1 base, with 7 bases separating them. Germline V gene sequence: CDR1 LGHDT, CDR2 YNNKEL (reference sequence). DNA of the CDR3: TGTGCCAGCAGCCAAGTAACAGGGAACACCGGGGAGCTGTTTTTT. Its translation: CASSQVTGNTGELFF.

Written as DNA, the CDR3 is TGCGCCAGCTCCGGGGGGGGCACAGATACGCAGTATTTT. It translates to CASSGGGTDTQYF. This chain joins TRBV5-1 and TRBJ2-3; the match to TRBD2 covers 8 bases. CDR3 length equals 13 residues. Germline V gene sequence: CDR1 SGHRS, CDR2 YFSETQ. The trim removed 7 bases at V and 1 base at J, leaving 2 bases unmatched.

The chain couples TRBV30 to TRBJ2-1; tentatively, D is TRBD1 (6 bases). The CDR3 is made up of 14 amino acids. V lost 3 bases and J lost 4, with 13 bases in between. CDR1 GTSNPN and CDR2 SVGIG come from the germline V gene (reference sequence). The CDR3 nucleotides are TGTGCCTGGAGGACCAGGGACACTTACAATGAGCAGTTCTTC. It translates to CAWRTRDTYNEQFF. Filled out from reference TRBV30 and TRBJ2-1, the complete variable domain reads SQTIHQWPATLVQPVGSPLSLECTVEGTSNPNLYWYRQAAGRGLQLLFYSVGIGQISSEVPQNLSASRPQDRQFILSSKKLLLSDSGFYLCAWRTRDTYNEQFFGPGTRLTVL.

The rearrangement links TRBV6-1 to TRBJ2-7; weak D call: TRBD1 (5 bases). This CDR3 comprises 14 residues. Trimming removed 2 bases at V and 2 bases at J, with 10 bases between. Germline V gene lookup returns CDR1 MNHNS and CDR2 SASEGT. CDR3 nucleotides: TGTGCCAGCAGTGAATCAGGGTGGGCCTACGAGCAGTACTTC. Translated: CASSESGWAYEQYF.

J is TRBJ2-3 and V is TRBV9; TRBD1 aligns across 7 bases. The CDR3 covers 14 residues. J lost 4 bases, V lost 3 bases, and 5 bases had no gene match. CDR1 is SGDLS and CDR2 is YYNGEE in the germline V gene. The CDR3 DNA follows: TGTGCCAGCAGCGCGACAGGGAGTTCAGATACGCAGTATTTT. Its protein is CASSATGSSDTQYF.

This chain connects TRBV7-2 to TRBJ2-7; 9 positions agree with TRBD2. CDR1 SGHTA and CDR2 FQGNSA come from the germline V gene. The CDR3 is made up of 16 amino acids. With V trimmed by 2 bases and J by 1 base, 6 bases remained unmatched. The CDR3: CASSLKPGLASYEQYF. As DNA, the CDR3 is TGTGCCAGCAGCTTAAAGCCGGGACTAGCTTCCTACGAGCAGTACTTC.

The chain recombines TRBV27 with TRBJ2-1; TRBD2 matches 7 bases. This CDR3 has 16 amino acids. Germline V gene lookup returns CDR1 MNHEY and CDR2 SMNVEV (reference sequence). V shed 3 bases and J 6 bases; nucleotides not matched to a gene: 11. The CDR3 is CASSFKGRSGRNEQFF. In nucleotides, the CDR3 is TGTGCCAGCAGTTTCAAGGGACGTAGCGGGCGCAATGAGCAGTTCTTC.